Shown below are 9 T cell receptor beta chains from a single sample sequenced in a study of blood T cell repertoires in COVID-19. Assay used: immunoSEQ multiplex PCR; TCRdb lists only in-frame clones, some missing. The sample carries about 140,000 clones, 82% recorded once. Material for sequencing was peripheral blood. These TCRs come from a woman aged 80 or over with acute or convalescent COVID-19.

The rearrangement uses TRBV19 and TRBJ1-2; D is uncertain. CDR1 LNHDA and CDR2 SQIVND come from the germline V gene (reference sequence). The germline V and J ends were trimmed by 4 bases and 8 bases, with 17 bases remaining between them. The CDR3 is 14 amino acids. The CDR3 sequence is CASSSGSYTGGYTF. Here the CDR3 DNA reads TGTGCCAGTAGTAGCGGCTCTTACACGGGAGGCTACACCTTC.

This chain connects TRBV5-4 to TRBJ2-3, with 12 bases identical to TRBD1. The CDR3 has 16 residues. The V gene's germline CDR1 is SGHNT and CDR2 YYREEE (reference sequence). V lost 3 bases to trimming and J lost 5 bases; unmatched junction nucleotides: 7. DNA for the CDR3: TGTGCCAGCAGCTCGGGACAGGGGGCGCGAATAGATACGCAGTATTTT. As protein: CASSSGQGARIDTQYF.

The chain recombines TRBV9 with TRBJ2-4; 7 bases align to TRBD1. Germline CDR1 SGDLS, CDR2 YYNGEE. V dropped 3 bases and J dropped 0; count of bases not matched to a gene: 6. The CDR3 totals 16 residues. The CDR3 DNA follows: TGTGCCAGCAGCGCAACGTCAGGGGGAGCCAAAAACATTCAGTACTTC. It is translated as CASSATSGGAKNIQYF.

The V and J genes are TRBV24-1 and TRBJ2-1; D gene unclear. Trimming removed 6 bases at V and 10 bases at J, with 21 bases between. This CDR3 region has 15 residues. Germline V gene lookup returns CDR1 KGHDR and CDR2 SFDVKD. The CDR3 region has the DNA TGTGCCACCAGTCCCTCGACTCCCAAGGCCGGGGAGCAGTTCTTC. Encoded protein: CATSPSTPKAGEQFF.

The chain uses TRBV2 and TRBJ2-1, with TRBD1 as a possible D gene (6 bases). V was pared by 8 bases and J by 13 bases, with 24 bases between. The CDR3 consists of 14 residues. CDR1 SNHLY and CDR2 FYNNEI come from the germline V gene. CDR3 residues: CASVVTKDSSRQFF. DNA of the CDR3: TGTGCCAGCGTGGTAACAAAGGACAGTTCACGCCAGTTCTTC.

This clone showed up just once. This chain uses TRBV2 with TRBJ2-7; no definite D call. This CDR3 contains 14 residues. With 3 bases removed from V and 3 bases from J, the gap between germline ends came to 12 bases. Germline loops: CDR1 SNHLY, CDR2 FYNNEI. Written as DNA, the CDR3 is TGTGCCAGCAGTGAGTGGGCAGAGAACTACGAGCAGTACTTC. Its translation: CASSEWAENYEQYF.

The gene calls are TRBV10-2 and TRBJ2-7; 8 bases agree with TRBD2. Trimming at V came to 3 bases and at J to 2 bases, leaving 6 bases not matched to a gene. Germline CDR1 WSHSY, CDR2 SAAADI. The CDR3 covers 15 residues. CDR3 DNA: TGCGCCAGCAGTGACGTGGGGACTAGTACCTACGAGCAGTACTTC. Protein sequence: CASSDVGTSTYEQYF.

The chain employs TRBV18 and TRBJ1-3; a possible D gene is TRBD1 (6 bases). This CDR3 has 15 amino acids. Germline CDR1 KGHSH, CDR2 LQKENI. Between the trimmed V and J ends, which lost 5 bases and 0 bases, there was a span of 11 bases. CDR3: CASSSDRNSGNTIYF. The CDR3 nucleotides read TGTGCCAGCTCAAGCGACAGGAACTCTGGAAACACCATATATTTT.

The chain is built from TRBV2 and TRBJ1-5; no reliable D call. This CDR3 region has 13 residues. The germline CDR1 and CDR2 sequences are SNHLY and FYNNEI. Trimming shortened V by 5 bases and J by 0 bases, and 5 bases separated the two germline ends. The chain's CDR3 is CASSTGSNQPQHF. In DNA, the CDR3 is TGTGCCAGCAGTACGGGTAGCAATCAGCCCCAGCATTTT. The variable domain in full, with the rest retrieved from reference TRBV2 and TRBJ1-5, is EPEVTQTPSHQVTQMGQEVILRCVPISNHLYFYWYRQILGQKVEFLVSFYNNEISEKSEIFDDQFSVERPDGSNFTLKIRSTKLEDSAMYFCASSTGSNQPQHFGDGTRLSIL.